This T cell receptor (beta chain) was profiled in a study of T-cell reconstitution after alpha-beta-depleted transplantation in children. Overall study findings and caveats: Some patients showed high day-60 TCRbeta diversity, which derived from surviving recipient T cells and thymic progenitors. Fresh T-cell production supplied most of the T-cell counts and diversity seen one year after transplant. Two months or so post-transplant, alpha-beta T cells reportedly derived from several hundred expanded graft clones.

Unique molecular identifiers were incorporated when the TCRbeta library was constructed. In TCRdb, the PCR reads were re-called with MiXCR into one record per CDR3 protein. The sample shows 25,000 to 30,000 distinct CDR3 sequences, 6.3% of them seen only once. This clonotype came up many times. As yet, its antigen is unknown. V was clipped by 2 bases and J by 2 bases; unmatched bases: 6. This CDR3 has 15 residues. The receptor was derived from a male patient under 18 who had a stem cell transplant for acute myeloid leukemia, so the T cells may come from the graft donor. V usage is TRBV12-3 or TRBV12-4 and J usage is TRBJ2-7; 7 bases align to TRBD1. The sequencing used PBMCs, mostly from graft donor cells, collected 180 days after TCRalphabeta/CD19-depleted stem cell transplant. The CDR3 here is CASSLKGGQTYEQYF. The CDR3 bases are TGTGCCAGCAGTTTAAAAGGGGGACAGACCTACGAGCAGTACTTC.